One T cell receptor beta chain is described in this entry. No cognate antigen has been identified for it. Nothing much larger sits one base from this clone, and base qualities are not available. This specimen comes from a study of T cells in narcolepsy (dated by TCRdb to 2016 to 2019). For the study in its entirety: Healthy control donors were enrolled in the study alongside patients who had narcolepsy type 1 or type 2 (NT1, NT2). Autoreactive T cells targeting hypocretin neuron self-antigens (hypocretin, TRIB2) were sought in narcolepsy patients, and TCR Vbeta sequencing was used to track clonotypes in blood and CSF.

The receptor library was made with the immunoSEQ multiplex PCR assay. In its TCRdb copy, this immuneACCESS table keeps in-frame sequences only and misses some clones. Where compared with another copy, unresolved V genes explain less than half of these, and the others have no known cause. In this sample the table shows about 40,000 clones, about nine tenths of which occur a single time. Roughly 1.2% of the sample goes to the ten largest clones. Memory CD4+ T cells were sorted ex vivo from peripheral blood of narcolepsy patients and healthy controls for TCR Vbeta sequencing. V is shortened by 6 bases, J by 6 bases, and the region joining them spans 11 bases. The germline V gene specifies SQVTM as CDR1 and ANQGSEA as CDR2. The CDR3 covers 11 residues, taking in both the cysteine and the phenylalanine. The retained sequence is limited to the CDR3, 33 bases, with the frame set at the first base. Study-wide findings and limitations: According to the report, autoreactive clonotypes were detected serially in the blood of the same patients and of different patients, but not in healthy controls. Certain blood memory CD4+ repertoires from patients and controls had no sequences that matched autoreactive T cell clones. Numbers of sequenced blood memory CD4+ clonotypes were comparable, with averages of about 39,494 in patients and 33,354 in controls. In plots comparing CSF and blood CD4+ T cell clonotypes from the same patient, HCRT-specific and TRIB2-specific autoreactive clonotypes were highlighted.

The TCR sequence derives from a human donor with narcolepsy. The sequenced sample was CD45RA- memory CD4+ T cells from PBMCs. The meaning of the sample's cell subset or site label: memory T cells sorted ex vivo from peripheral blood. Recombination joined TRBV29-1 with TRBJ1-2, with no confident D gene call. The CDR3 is CSVKFYDGYTF. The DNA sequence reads TGCAGCGTAAAATTCTACGATGGCTACACCTTC.